This paragraph covers one T cell receptor beta chain sequence. Its antigen remains unknown. It was with 60 Vbeta and 13 Jbeta primers that the PCR ran. Assay: immunoSEQ multiplex PCR; the TCRdb copy retains only in-frame clones and omits some. The sample contains roughly 130,000 clones, around four fifths of which appear only once. CDR1 and CDR2 (germline): MNHEY, SMNVEV (reference sequence). V was clipped by 6 bases and J by 3 bases, with 9 bases between them. CDR3 size: 13 residues. This sample was taken from a study of cytomegalovirus exposure and HLA in healthy donors. Points from the study as a whole: Later, TCR association rates were found to vary by HLA locus, highest for DRB1 and lowest for HLA-C.

The J gene is TRBJ1-5, the V gene TRBV27; possible D gene TRBD1, 5 bases. Sequencing was carried out using PBMCs. This clonotype was sampled from a boy between 10 and 17 years old in good health and CMV-seronegative. CDR3 coding DNA: TGTGCCAGCAGCCCGGACATCAATCAGCCCCAGCATTTT. Its protein is CASSPDINQPQHF.